Listed here are 21 T cell receptor beta chains from one sample, sequenced in a study of immune evolution from preneoplasia to lung adenocarcinoma. The data were produced by immunoSEQ multiplex PCR, yet TCRdb's version contains in-frame clones alone and is incomplete. The table shows just under 5,000 clones, with roughly 79% occurring only once. Sequenced sample: FFPE adjacent normal lung tissue. These receptors were taken from a donor aged 70 or older with lung adenocarcinoma.

The chain couples TRBV10-3 to TRBJ1-2; D is perhaps TRBD1 (6 bases). V was pared by 9 bases and J by 7 bases, with 15 bases between. This CDR3 has 12 amino acids. Germline V gene lookup returns CDR1 ENHRY and CDR2 SYGVKD. CDR3 region: CAISRDTGGYTF. As DNA, the CDR3 is TGTGCCATTAGCAGGGACACTGGTGGCTACACCTTC.

This clone is a singleton in its sample. This sequence joins TRBV28 and TRBJ2-3, with D perhaps matching TRBD2 (5 bases). This CDR3 has 12 amino acids. From germline, CDR1 is MDHEN and CDR2 SYDVKM. This chain's CDR3 is CVVGGSTDTQYF. In DNA form, the CDR3 reads TGTGTCGTAGGCGGGAGCACAGATACGCAGTATTTT.

The rearrangement joins TRBV7-2 to TRBJ2-7; 7 nucleotides align to TRBD2. The trim removed 1 base at V and 2 bases at J, leaving 5 bases unmatched. This CDR3 is 15 amino acids long. Germline values: CDR1 SGHTA, CDR2 FQGNSA. CDR3: CASSLGPAGTYEQYF. In DNA form, the CDR3 reads TGTGCCAGCAGCTTAGGACCAGCGGGGACCTACGAGCAGTACTTC.

The chain is built from TRBV28 and TRBJ2-1, with 7 bases lining up with TRBD1. V trimming: 1 base; J trimming: 4 bases; junction bases outside the gene matches: 7. The CDR3 covers 16 residues. Germline values: CDR1 MDHEN, CDR2 SYDVKM. Here the CDR3 DNA reads TGTGCCAGCAGTTTATTGGGCAGGGGGTATTACAATGAGCAGTTCTTC. It yields the protein CASSLLGRGYYNEQFF.

The genes are TRBV7-8 and TRBJ1-2; D is possibly TRBD1 (5 bases). With 5 bases removed from V and 8 bases from J, the gap between germline ends came to 12 bases. This CDR3 has 12 residues. CDR1 is SGHVS and CDR2 is FQNEAQ in the germline V gene. CDR3 loop: CASSTGPGGYTF. The CDR3 DNA sequence: TGTGCCAGCAGCACAGGACCTGGCGGCTACACCTTC.

The chain combines TRBV30 with TRBJ2-5; D is perhaps TRBD1 or TRBD2 (6 bases each). Germline V gives CDR1 GTSNPN, CDR2 SVGIG (reference sequence). This CDR3 contains 15 residues. Between the trimmed V and J ends, which lost 3 bases and 2 bases, there was a span of 16 bases. CDR3: CAWSRGGSGQETQYF. Here the CDR3 DNA reads TGTGCCTGGAGCCGAGGGGGGTCGGGACAAGAGACCCAGTACTTC.

This clone has only one observation. The V and J genes are TRBV19 and TRBJ2-3, with a tentative D call TRBD1 (5 bases). The CDR3 has 13 amino acids. With 5 bases removed from V and 3 bases from J, the gap between germline ends came to 9 bases. CDR1 and CDR2 (germline): LNHDA, SQIVND (reference sequence). CDR3 sequence reads: CASSVRQTDTQYF. CDR3 bases: TGTGCCAGTAGTGTTAGACAGACAGATACGCAGTATTTT.

This clone came up once. V usage is TRBV7-2 and J usage is TRBJ2-7; the D gene is possibly TRBD2 (5 bases). V was cut by 2 bases and J by 5 bases, with 25 bases left in between. The CDR3 extends over 18 amino acids. Germline CDR1 reads SGHTA; CDR2 reads FQGNSA. Here the CDR3 DNA reads TGTGCCAGCAGCTTACGAGGCGCGGCAGCCGCGGGTTACGACGAGCAGTACTTC. Translation: CASSLRGAAAAGYDEQYF.

The V call is TRBV11-2, the J call TRBJ2-4; D is unclear. Germline CDR1 SGHAT, CDR2 FQNNGV. Trimming pared 0 bases from V and 0 bases from J, leaving 3 bases between. This CDR3 has 14 amino acids. CDR3 bases: TGTGCCAGCAGCTTAGAAATAGCCAAAAACATTCAGTACTTC. The encoded protein is CASSLEIAKNIQYF.

The rearrangement links TRBV6-1 to TRBJ1-1; 8 positions match TRBD1. Germline CDR1 is MNHNS and CDR2 is SASEGT. V was pared by 4 bases and J by 10 bases, with 5 bases of the junction left unmatched. This CDR3 region has 12 residues. The CDR3 DNA is TGTGCCAGCAGTGGGTGGACAGGGATAGCTTTCTTT. It translates to CASSGWTGIAFF.

V is TRBV5-4 and J is TRBJ2-7, with D unresolved. Germline values: CDR1 SGHNT, CDR2 YYREEE (reference sequence). The CDR3 runs 14 residues. V gave up 3 bases and J gave up 4 bases, with 14 bases separating them. The CDR3 DNA reads as TGTGCCAGCAGCTCCCCAGCCGTCTCGTACGAGCAGTACTTC. This codes for CASSSPAVSYEQYF.

This clone was found a few times. The chain carries TRBV4-1 and TRBJ2-4; TRBD2 agrees at 8 bases. Germline V lookup: CDR1 MGHRA, CDR2 YSYEKL. This CDR3 has 13 residues. Germline trimming cut 6 bases from V and 7 bases from J; bases unmatched to any gene: 5. DNA for the CDR3: TGCGCCAGCAGTTCCGGGAGGGCCAACATTCAGTACTTC. Encoded protein: CASSSGRANIQYF.

The gene calls are TRBV30 and TRBJ1-2; 7 nucleotides match TRBD1. J gave up 7 bases and V 3 bases, and 5 bases lay outside the gene matches. Germline V CDR1 and CDR2: GTSNPN, SVGIG (reference sequence). The CDR3 has 12 amino acids. The CDR3 DNA follows: TGTGCCTGGAGAGGGGCAGGGGGTGGCTACACCTTC. Protein: CAWRGAGGGYTF.

The rearrangement links TRBV9 to TRBJ2-5; D is possibly TRBD2 (5 bases). Per germline, CDR1 SGDLS and CDR2 YYNGEE. The CDR3 is made up of 15 amino acids. The ends were cut back, 3 bases at V and 5 bases at J, with 17 bases in the middle. CDR3 residues: CASSADPRGEETQYF. In nucleotides, the CDR3 is TGTGCCAGCAGCGCCGACCCCCGGGGTGAGGAGACCCAGTACTTC.

The J gene is TRBJ2-2, the V gene TRBV5-4; D is undetermined. V dropped 4 bases and J dropped 1 base, with 5 bases sitting between them. Germline loops: CDR1 SGHNT, CDR2 YYREEE (reference sequence). The CDR3 runs to 13 residues. The CDR3 bases are TGTGCCAGCAGCCTACAGAACACCGGGGAGCTGTTTTTT. Amino acid sequence: CASSLQNTGELFF.

Worth noting for this clone: At one of its ends the junction is not consistent with the germline gene, which may arise from a read error. This chain connects TRBV5-1 to TRBJ1-1; perhaps TRBD1 as D (6 bases). Germline-derived CDR1 and CDR2 are SGHRS and YFSETQ. This CDR3 has 14 residues. Here the CDR3 DNA reads TGCGCCAGCCGCTTACGGGGGGCGGGCACTGAAGCTTTCTTT. This sequence encodes CASRLRGAGTEAFF.

The chain uses TRBV28 and TRBJ2-1; D is perhaps TRBD2 (5 bases). The CDR3 totals 16 residues. The V end was cut by 2 bases, the J end by 3 bases, with 14 bases between. CDR1 MDHEN and CDR2 SYDVKM come from the germline V gene. The CDR3 nucleotides are TGTGCCAGCAGTTTAGTTGGCGGGCGAAGCTACAATGAGCAGTTCTTC. Protein product: CASSLVGGRSYNEQFF. Full variable domain (rest looked up from reference TRBV28 and TRBJ2-1): DVKVTQSSRYLVKRTGEKVFLECVQDMDHENMFWYRQDPGLGLRLIYFSYDVKMKEKGDIPEGYSVSREKKERFSLILESASTNQTSMYLCASSLVGGRSYNEQFFGPGTRLTVL.

Comment on this clone: The same CDR3 is also encoded by other DNA sequences in this sample. The V call is TRBV7-3, the J call TRBJ2-1, with a tentative D call TRBD2 (6 bases). The CDR3 is 14 amino acids. Trimming took off 5 bases at V and 8 bases at J, with 16 bases between the two ends. Germline assignment: CDR1 SGHTA and CDR2 FQGTGA. The CDR3: CASSLGPPGDEQFF. The CDR3 nucleotides read TGTGCCAGCAGCCTGGGGCCGCCGGGGGATGAGCAGTTCTTC.

The chain has TRBV5-4 and TRBJ2-5, with D maybe TRBD2 (6 bases). Germline assignment: CDR1 SGHNT and CDR2 YYREEE (reference sequence). V was cut by 3 bases and J by 5 bases, with 17 bases left in between. The CDR3 spans 15 residues. The CDR3 nucleotides read TGTGCCAGCAGCTCTGGTACTAGCATGAGGGAGACCCAGTACTTC. Translation gives CASSSGTSMRETQYF. The full variable domain, completed using reference TRBV5-4 and TRBJ2-5, is ETGVTQSPTHLIKTRGQQVTLRCSSQSGHNTVSWYQQALGQGPQFIFQYYREEENGRGNFPPRFSGLQFPNYSSELNVNALELDDSALYLCASSSGTSMRETQYFGPGTRLLVL.

The V call is TRBV6-4, the J call TRBJ2-7; weak D call: TRBD1 (6 bases). CDR1 and CDR2 from the germline V gene are MRHNA and SNTAGT. The CDR3 has 14 amino acids. CDR3 protein: CAVSQGVLPGEQYF. The CDR3 region has the DNA TGTGCGGTATCACAGGGTGTACTCCCTGGAGAGCAGTACTTC.

The V gene is TRBV7-2, the J gene TRBJ2-7; tentative D call: TRBD2 (5 bases). CDR3 length equals 13 residues. The germline gives CDR1 SGHTA, CDR2 FQGNSA. The V end was cut by 5 bases, the J end by 4 bases, with 12 bases between. The CDR3 DNA reads as TGTGCCAGCAGCCCTCAACGGGGTTACGAGCAGTACTTC. This gives the protein CASSPQRGYEQYF.